These 11 T cell receptor beta chains were all obtained from the same sample, sequenced in a study of blood T cells in healthy people across ages. Primers used in a second PCR of roughly 7 to 12 cycles were a sample-barcoded 5' primer and a J-beta primer mix. TCRdb re-derived calls from the 5' RACE reads in MiXCR, one entry per CDR3 protein. The sample lists around 780,000 distinct CDR3 sequences, approximately 60% occurring once. Specimen: blood. These receptor sequences come from a middle-aged man in good health.

The sample holds a few counts of this clonotype. The V gene is TRBV3-1, the J gene TRBJ2-7; D not certain. This CDR3 is 14 amino acids long. The germline CDR1 and CDR2 sequences are LGHDT and YNNKEL (reference sequence). V lost 1 base, J lost 3 bases, and 10 bases lay in between. CDR3 in amino acids: CASSQASISYEQYF. The CDR3 nucleotides read TGTGCCAGCAGCCAAGCATCGATAAGCTACGAGCAGTACTTC.

This clonotype appeared once. This chain connects TRBV20-1 to TRBJ1-2, with unresolved D. CDR3 length: 11 residues. V lost 2 bases to trimming and J lost 10 bases, with 11 bases between them. Germline loops: CDR1 DFQATT, CDR2 SNEGSKA (reference sequence). The CDR3 nucleotides read TGCAGTGCTAGACTCCGGAAAGACTACACCTTC. Translation gives CSARLRKDYTF.

This clonotype was recorded a few times. The chain joins TRBV25-1 to TRBJ2-7; TRBD1 matches at 12 bases. CDR1 MGHDK and CDR2 SYGVNS come from the germline V gene. Trimming at V came to 3 bases and at J to 5 bases, leaving 8 bases not matched to a gene. The CDR3 extends over 16 amino acids. The CDR3 DNA reads as TGTGCCAGCAGTGAGCTGCTCGGGACAGGGGGCAACGAGCAGTACTTC. Translation gives CASSELLGTGGNEQYF.

This sequence joins TRBV20-1 and TRBJ2-2; D gene uncertain. CDR1 is DFQATT, CDR2 SNEGSKA, per germline (reference sequence). The CDR3 is 15 amino acids. V lost 3 bases and J 0 bases, leaving 11 bases between the germline ends. CDR3 protein: CSASQGRPNTGELFF. In nucleotides, the CDR3 is TGCAGTGCTAGTCAAGGACGCCCGAACACCGGGGAGCTGTTTTTT.

This chain joins TRBV5-5 and TRBJ2-7, with TRBD1 matching 8 bases. Germline V CDR1 and CDR2: SGHKS, YYEKEE (reference sequence). After removal of 4 bases from V and 5 bases from J, the junction contained 29 bases not matched to a gene. The CDR3 is 21 amino acids. CDR3 in DNA: TGTGCCAGCAGCACGGAGACAGGGGTCGGTCAAACAACCCCGAGCTTCGACGAGCAGTACTTC. This encodes CASSTETGVGQTTPSFDEQYF.

The chain joins TRBV27 to TRBJ2-1; 10 bases are a match to TRBD2. There are 17 residues in the CDR3. V gave up 3 bases and J gave up 0 bases; unmatched junction bases: 5. Germline lookup yields CDR1 MNHEY and CDR2 SMNVEV (reference sequence). The CDR3 spells CASSLAASGSSYNEQFF. The CDR3 region has the DNA TGTGCCAGCAGTTTGGCAGCTAGCGGGAGCTCCTACAATGAGCAGTTCTTC.

V and J are TRBV20-1 and TRBJ2-1; 9 bases fit TRBD2. V dropped 6 bases and J dropped 4; count of bases not matched to a gene: 16. The CDR3 spans 17 residues. Germline V gene sequence: CDR1 DFQATT, CDR2 SNEGSKA (reference sequence). The CDR3 DNA follows: TGCAGTGCCCCCGTTGAAACCGGGACTAGCTTATACAATGAGCAGTTCTTC. Its translation: CSAPVETGTSLYNEQFF.

The chain employs TRBV6-2 or TRBV6-3 and TRBJ2-3, with D unclear. The V end was cut by 6 bases, the J end by 2 bases, with 12 bases between. The CDR3 covers 14 residues. CDR1 and CDR2 (germline): MNHEY, SVGEGT. The DNA of the CDR3 is TGTGCCAGCAGAAAGGACGGAGTCACAGATACGCAGTATTTT. Translating it yields CASRKDGVTDTQYF.

This clonotype has only a few counts. V gene TRBV24-1 combines with J gene TRBJ2-1; 7 bases map to TRBD2. The J call may be wrong; the DNA end is better matched by TRBJ2-7. The V gene's germline CDR1 is KGHDR and CDR2 SFDVKD. This CDR3 spans 17 amino acids. CDR3 sequence: CATSDFGGDLAYNEQYF. In DNA, the CDR3 is TGTGCCACCAGTGATTTTGGGGGGGATTTGGCCTACAATGAGCAGTACTTC.

J is TRBJ2-5 and V is TRBV20-1; D call uncertain. V was shortened by 6 bases and J by 11 bases, with 16 bases between the two germline ends. CDR3 size: 11 residues. Germline CDR1 and CDR2: DFQATT and SNEGSKA (reference sequence). The CDR3 spells CSARFDGEQYF. CDR3 coding DNA: TGCAGTGCCAGGTTTGATGGTGAGCAGTACTTC.

Turning to this clonotype: In this CDR3 the conserved last residue, phenylalanine or tryptophan, is missing, so a read error is likely. This chain uses TRBV12-3 or TRBV12-4 with TRBJ2-3; 7 bases are shared with TRBD2. The CDR3 sequence is 15 residues long. After removal of 5 bases from V and 2 bases from J, the junction contained 7 bases not matched to a gene. This chain's CDR3 is CASSIEGLPTDTQYC. DNA for the CDR3: TGTGCCAGCAGTATAGAGGGACTACCCACAGATACGCAGTATTGT.